These 18 T cell receptor beta chains originate from one sample sequenced in a study of identical twins. TCRdb analysed the 5' RACE reads with MiXCR anew, one entry per CDR3 protein. The profile shows about 1.7 million distinct CDR3 sequences, around a third of them singletons. Sequenced input: cord blood. Receptors were obtained from a newborn girl in good health.

The V gene is TRBV29-1, the J gene TRBJ2-3; 10 bases map to TRBD2. The CDR3 runs 13 residues. Trimming removed 2 bases from V and 14 bases from J; junction bases left unmatched: 10. The V gene's germline CDR1 is SQVTM and CDR2 ANQGSEA. The CDR3 sequence is CSVEIGAGTSAYF. The CDR3 DNA follows: TGCAGCGTTGAAATAGGAGCCGGGACTAGCGCGTATTTT.

This clonotype showed up just a few times. The chain joins TRBV11-2 to TRBJ1-5, with 11 nucleotides matching TRBD1. V lost 5 bases and J lost 4; bases outside the gene matches: 7. This CDR3 region has 16 residues. The germline V gene has CDR1 SGHAT and CDR2 FQNNGV. The CDR3 reads CASSAGGDRGNQPQHF. The CDR3 nucleotides read TGTGCCAGCAGCGCCGGTGGGGACAGGGGGAATCAGCCCCAGCATTTT.

This clonotype turned up a few times. The V and J genes are TRBV3-1 and TRBJ2-3; tentatively, D is TRBD2 (5 bases). Germline CDR1 and CDR2: LGHDT and YNNKEL (reference sequence). Trimming left V 0 bases short and J 3 bases short, with 7 bases between. The CDR3 sequence is 14 residues long. CDR3 in amino acids: CASSQEWETDTQYF. Written as DNA, the CDR3 is TGTGCCAGCAGCCAAGAGTGGGAGACAGATACGCAGTATTTT.

At least ten counts were recorded for this clonotype. The chain employs TRBV7-2 and TRBJ2-1; 10 nucleotides match TRBD2. Germline V gene data show CDR1 as SGHTA and CDR2 as FQGNSA. The CDR3 runs 14 residues. The ends lost 2 bases at V and 7 bases at J; junction bases unmatched: 2. This CDR3 is CASSLKLAGNEQFF. For the CDR3, the DNA is TGTGCCAGCAGCTTAAAACTAGCGGGAAATGAGCAGTTCTTC. Supplemented by reference TRBV7-2 and TRBJ2-1, the full variable domain reads GAGVSQSPSNKVTEKGKDVELRCDPISGHTALYWYRQSLGQGLEFLIYFQGNSAPDKSGLPSDRFSAERTGGSVSTLTIQRTQQEDSAVYLCASSLKLAGNEQFFGPGTRLTVL.

This clonotype was observed a few times. The chain carries TRBV28 and TRBJ1-1, with D uncertain. CDR3 length: 13 amino acids. V was cut by 2 bases and J by 3 bases, with 7 bases left in between. CDR1 MDHEN and CDR2 SYDVKM come from the germline V gene. CDR3 nucleotides: TGTGCCAGCAGTTTAGCGGCTGACACTGAAGCTTTCTTT. It is translated as CASSLAADTEAFF.

The chain combines TRBV10-3 with TRBJ1-2; no clear D gene. V lost 10 bases, J lost 4 bases, and 7 bases lay in between. Germline CDR1 ENHRY, CDR2 SYGVKD. The CDR3 is made up of 10 amino acids. The DNA of the CDR3 is TGTGCCACCCAGTTCTATGGCTACACCTTC. This gives the protein CATQFYGYTF.

There are a few counts of this clonotype. The chain couples TRBV2 to TRBJ2-1; 7 bases map to TRBD1. Germline trimming cut 10 bases from V and 0 bases from J; bases unmatched to any gene: 6. The CDR3 is 14 residues long. From germline, CDR1 is SNHLY and CDR2 FYNNEI. The DNA for the CDR3 is TGTGCCATTCGACAGGGACCCTCCTACAATGAGCAGTTCTTC. This translates into CAIRQGPSYNEQFF.

This clonotype was seen a few times. The chain employs TRBV3-1 and TRBJ1-1; possible D gene TRBD1, 5 bases. The CDR3 sequence is 15 residues long. Germline values: CDR1 LGHDT, CDR2 YNNKEL (reference sequence). Trimming removed 5 bases at V and 5 bases at J, with 18 bases between. DNA for the CDR3: TGTGCCAGCAGCTTAGAGCAGGGCCGACGGACTGAAGCTTTCTTT. Translated: CASSLEQGRRTEAFF.

This clonotype was detected ten times or more. V usage is TRBV7-9 and J usage is TRBJ2-1; D unclear. CDR3 length equals 13 residues. Germline V gene lookup returns CDR1 SEHNR and CDR2 FQNEAQ (reference sequence). The V and J ends lost 1 base and 7 bases respectively, with 8 bases between them. Here the CDR3 reads CASSLGSRNEQFF. DNA for the CDR3: TGTGCCAGCAGCTTAGGATCACGAAATGAGCAGTTCTTC.

This clonotype has a handful of counts. The CDR3 loop is CASSPRVTGQTLAKNIQYF. CDR3 coding DNA: TGTGCCAGCTCACCACGGGTTACGGGCCAGACTCTAGCCAAAAACATTCAGTACTTC. The chain is built from TRBV18 and TRBJ2-4; D is unresolved. The CDR3 is made up of 19 amino acids. V shed 1 base and J shed 0 bases, with 19 bases lying between them. The germline V gene encodes CDR1 KGHSH and CDR2 LQKENI.

The chain carries TRBV5-1 and TRBJ1-1; TRBD1 aligns across 7 bases. CDR3 size: 16 residues. V shed 0 bases, J shed 1 base, and the junction held 6 bases outside the gene matches. CDR1 and CDR2 (germline): SGHRS, YFSETQ. In DNA, the CDR3 is TGCGCCAGCAGCTTGGCTCGATGGACAGGGAACACTGAAGCTTTCTTT. This codes for CASSLARWTGNTEAFF.

V usage is TRBV20-1 and J usage is TRBJ2-3; D gene ambiguous. Germline CDR1 and CDR2: DFQATT and SNEGSKA (reference sequence). The CDR3 spans 13 residues. Trimming took 3 bases from V and 1 from J, leaving 8 bases between them. The CDR3 spells CSASGFGTDTQYF. In DNA, the CDR3 is TGCAGTGCTAGCGGGTTCGGCACAGATACGCAGTATTTT.

The chain recombines TRBV6-5 with TRBJ2-5, with D perhaps given as TRBD1 or TRBD2 (6 bases each). The CDR3 runs 15 residues. V was trimmed by 0 bases and J by 4 bases, leaving 12 bases between them. Germline assignment: CDR1 MNHEY and CDR2 SVGAGI. The CDR3 loop is CASSYSEGVGETQYF. CDR3 in DNA: TGTGCCAGCAGTTACTCGGAGGGGGTAGGAGAGACCCAGTACTTC.

This clonotype has only a few counts. The chain recombines TRBV20-1 with TRBJ2-5; the match to TRBD2 covers 10 bases. This CDR3 has 16 amino acids. Germline CDR1 and CDR2: DFQATT and SNEGSKA (reference sequence). Losses at the gene ends were 1 base for V and 2 bases for J; bases not matched to a gene: 7. The CDR3 spells CSARVTPLAGQETQYF. CDR3 DNA sequence: TGCAGTGCTAGAGTAACTCCACTAGCGGGGCAAGAGACCCAGTACTTC.

This clonotype was counted ten times or more. V gene TRBV29-1 combines with J gene TRBJ2-5; TRBD2 might be the D (5 bases). In germline, CDR1 is SQVTM, CDR2 ANQGSEA. The V end was cut by 4 bases, the J end by 5 bases, with 11 bases between. The CDR3 extends over 12 amino acids. CDR3 coding DNA: TGCAGCGTTGCCACTAGGTTGGAGACCCAGTACTTC. Its protein is CSVATRLETQYF.

This chain connects TRBV27 to TRBJ2-7; D gene ambiguous. This CDR3 has 13 residues. Germline assignment: CDR1 MNHEY and CDR2 SMNVEV (reference sequence). V lost 4 bases and J lost 4, with 11 bases in between. CDR3 nucleotide sequence: TGTGCCAGCAGTTCCCCCACCACTTACGAGCAGTACTTC. Translated: CASSSPTTYEQYF.

V is TRBV27 and J is TRBJ1-6, with D hard to call. The CDR3 spans 15 residues. Germline V gene sequence: CDR1 MNHEY, CDR2 SMNVEV (reference sequence). Trimming left V 0 bases short and J 3 bases short, with 6 bases between. CDR3 protein: CASSLSGDYNSPLHF. The CDR3 DNA reads as TGTGCCAGCAGTTTATCCGGGGACTATAATTCACCCCTCCACTTT.

This clonotype was seen a few times. The chain employs TRBV25-1 and TRBJ2-1, with 11 bases matching TRBD2. The CDR3 has 18 amino acids. Germline CDR1 reads MGHDK; CDR2 reads SYGVNS. Germline trimming cut 4 bases from V and 0 bases from J; bases unmatched to any gene: 8. This chain's CDR3 is CASSALAGGTVSYNEQFF. The CDR3 DNA sequence: TGTGCCAGCAGTGCGCTAGCGGGGGGTACCGTCTCCTACAATGAGCAGTTCTTC.